This passage covers 22 T cell receptor beta chains from one sample sequenced in a study of cytomegalovirus exposure and HLA in healthy donors. PCR involved 60 Vbeta and 13 Jbeta primers. Using immunoSEQ multiplex PCR, the repertoire was profiled, and TCRdb retains in-frame clones only, with some absent. Here the sample spans approximately 100,000 clones, roughly four fifths being singletons. Specimen: PBMCs. These receptor sequences come from a male donor in good health and CMV-seropositive.

This clone was seen only once. This sample also contains other DNA sequences that code for the same CDR3. This chain connects TRBV6-1 to TRBJ2-5; TRBD1 aligns across 7 bases. V lost 5 bases to trimming and J lost 9 bases; unmatched junction nucleotides: 12. The CDR3 extends over 14 amino acids. Germline V gene sequence: CDR1 MNHNS, CDR2 SASEGT. The CDR3 loop is CASSPPPQGTAQYF. DNA for the CDR3: TGTGCCAGCAGTCCACCGCCACAGGGGACGGCCCAGTACTTC.

The chain links TRBV10-3 to TRBJ1-2; 8 nucleotides align to TRBD1. The CDR3 runs 15 residues. Germline CDR1 reads ENHRY; CDR2 reads SYGVKD. Unmatched junction bases numbered 11, after V lost 7 bases and J lost 4 bases. The CDR3 DNA reads TGTGCCATCACGGCAGGGGGCGCGAAGAGCTATGGCTACACCTTC. Its protein product is CAITAGGAKSYGYTF.

The V gene is TRBV5-8, the J gene TRBJ1-2; D is possibly TRBD1 (6 bases). CDR1 is SGHTS and CDR2 is YDEGEE in the germline V gene. The V end was cut by 0 bases, the J end by 2 bases, with 17 bases between. The CDR3 runs to 17 residues. CDR3 nucleotide sequence: TGTGCCAGCAGCTTGGTGGGGGGGCGCCCGCCAAACTATGGCTACACCTTC. It is translated as CASSLVGGRPPNYGYTF. Complete variable domain (other parts from reference TRBV5-8 and TRBJ1-2): EAGVTQSPTHLIKTRGQQATLRCSPISGHTSVYWYQQALGLGLQFLLWYDEGEERNRGNFPPRFSGRQFPNYSSELNVNALELEDSALYLCASSLVGGRPPNYGYTFGSGTRLTVV.

The rearrangement uses TRBV6-4 and TRBJ2-1; D may be TRBD2 (5 bases). CDR1 is MRHNA, CDR2 SNTAGT, per germline. CDR3 length equals 13 residues. The ends were cut back, 6 bases at V and 4 bases at J, with 10 bases in the middle. The CDR3: CASRPLGYNEQFF. The CDR3 DNA reads as TGTGCCAGCAGACCACTAGGATACAATGAGCAGTTCTTC.

The CDR3 reads CASSLSQGPDTQYF. The DNA of the CDR3 is TGCGCCAGCAGCTTGTCACAGGGGCCAGATACGCAGTATTTT. This rearrangement joins TRBV5-1 to TRBJ2-3; 7 bases are shared with TRBD1. The CDR3 runs 14 residues. Trimming cost V 1 base and J 4 bases; bases outside gene matches: 3. The germline V gene encodes CDR1 SGHRS and CDR2 YFSETQ.

V usage is TRBV13 and J usage is TRBJ2-7; the match to TRBD1 covers 11 bases. Germline values: CDR1 PRHDT, CDR2 FYEKMQ (reference sequence). The CDR3 runs to 16 residues. After removal of 5 bases from V and 7 bases from J, the junction contained 13 bases not matched to a gene. In nucleotides, the CDR3 is TGTGCCAGCAGCCACGCCATCGGACAGGGGGCGCAAGAGCAGTACTTC. Translated: CASSHAIGQGAQEQYF.

The chain carries TRBV5-6 and TRBJ2-7; possible D gene TRBD2, 6 bases. V was shortened by 1 base and J by 2 bases, with 19 bases between the two germline ends. Germline CDR1 reads SGHDT; CDR2 reads YYEEEE. The CDR3 covers 17 residues. The CDR3 sequence is CASSLSGWGVPAYEQYF. In nucleotides, the CDR3 is TGTGCCAGCAGCTTGTCAGGGTGGGGGGTCCCCGCCTACGAGCAGTACTTC.

Turning to this clone: Within the sample, other DNA sequences also encode this same CDR3. The rearrangement links TRBV15 to TRBJ1-4; tentative D call: TRBD1 (6 bases). Germline V gives CDR1 LNHNV, CDR2 YYDKDF (reference sequence). This CDR3 has 13 amino acids. Trimming shortened V by 0 bases and J by 7 bases, and 6 bases separated the two germline ends. CDR3 DNA: TGTGCCACCAGCAGAGACAGGGGTGAAAAACTGTTTTTT. It specifies CATSRDRGEKLFF. Full variable domain (rest looked up from reference TRBV15 and TRBJ1-4): DAMVIQNPRYQVTQFGKPVTLSCSQTLNHNVMYWYQQKSSQAPKLLFHYYDKDFNNEADTPDNFQSRRPNTSFCFLDIRSPGLGDTAMYLCATSRDRGEKLFFGSGTQLSVL.

This clone was detected once. This chain joins TRBV30 and TRBJ2-7, with D unresolved. The germline V gene has CDR1 GTSNPN and CDR2 SVGIG (reference sequence). V lost 0 bases and J 4 bases, leaving 16 bases between the germline ends. CDR3 size: 15 residues. The CDR3 region has the DNA TGTGCCTGGAGTGTATGGAGTGGTTCGGAGTACGAGCAGTACTTC. Translation gives CAWSVWSGSEYEQYF. Based on the CDR3 plus reference TRBV30 and TRBJ2-7, the full variable domain is SQTIHQWPATLVQPVGSPLSLECTVEGTSNPNLYWYRQAAGRGLQLLFYSVGIGQISSEVPQNLSASRPQDRQFILSSKKLLLSDSGFYLCAWSVWSGSEYEQYFGPGTRLTVT.

V and J are TRBV9 and TRBJ2-3, with 10 bases that match TRBD2. V trimming: 3 bases; J trimming: 6 bases; junction bases outside the gene matches: 10. CDR1 and CDR2 from the germline V gene are SGDLS and YYNGEE. CDR3 length: 16 amino acids. The CDR3 protein is CASSGPSGGRWDTQYF. As DNA, the CDR3 is TGTGCCAGCAGCGGCCCTAGCGGGGGCCGGTGGGATACGCAGTATTTT.

This sequence joins TRBV4-3 and TRBJ1-2; 9 bases are a match to TRBD1. With V trimmed by 0 bases and J by 8 bases, 7 bases remained unmatched. The CDR3 has 15 residues. In germline, CDR1 is LGHNA, CDR2 YSLEER. As DNA, the CDR3 is TGCGCCAGCAGCCAAGAGGCGGACAGGGGAGGGGGCTACACCTTC. The encoded protein is CASSQEADRGGGYTF.

In this sample, this clone turned up once. The CDR3 nucleotides are TGCGCCAGCAGCCTAGCTATCAAGCTAGCGGGGGGGCCAGATACGCAGTATTTT. It is translated as CASSLAIKLAGGPDTQYF. This chain links TRBV4-1 with TRBJ2-3; the match to TRBD2 covers 12 bases. Germline loops: CDR1 MGHRA, CDR2 YSYEKL. The CDR3 extends over 18 amino acids. The V gene end was trimmed by 4 bases and the J gene end by 4 bases; junction bases not matched to a gene: 12.

J is TRBJ2-7 and V is TRBV13, with 12 bases lining up with TRBD2. Germline assignment: CDR1 PRHDT and CDR2 FYEKMQ (reference sequence). This CDR3 spans 14 amino acids. V lost 5 bases, J lost 7 bases, and 6 bases stayed unmatched. The CDR3 coding sequence is TGTGCCAGCAGCCCCCCCGGACTAGCGGGGGAGCAGTACTTC. Translated: CASSPPGLAGEQYF.

V is TRBV7-2 and J is TRBJ2-1; tentative D call: TRBD1 (7 bases). CDR3 size: 16 residues. Germline CDR1 and CDR2: SGHTA and FQGNSA. V gave up 4 bases and J gave up 0 bases, with 13 bases separating them. For the CDR3, the DNA is TGTGCCAGCAGCTCCAGGGGGGACCACTCCTACAATGAGCAGTTCTTC. Translated: CASSSRGDHSYNEQFF.

This sequence joins TRBV28 and TRBJ1-5, with 11 positions matching TRBD1. The CDR3 runs 14 residues. Per the germline V gene, CDR1 is MDHEN and CDR2 is SYDVKM. V dropped 4 bases and J dropped 6; count of bases not matched to a gene: 2. The CDR3 DNA follows: TGTGCCAGCAGTTCGGGACAGGGGGTTCAGCCCCAGCATTTT. Residues: CASSSGQGVQPQHF. Full variable domain (remainder filled in from reference TRBV28 and TRBJ1-5): DVKVTQSSRYLVKRTGEKVFLECVQDMDHENMFWYRQDPGLGLRLIYFSYDVKMKEKGDIPEGYSVSREKKERFSLILESASTNQTSMYLCASSSGQGVQPQHFGDGTRLSIL.

This chain links TRBV9 with TRBJ1-1; no definite D call. The CDR3 extends over 15 amino acids. Trimming took 0 bases from V and 1 from J, leaving 10 bases between them. Germline CDR1 is SGDLS and CDR2 is YYNGEE. CDR3 nucleotide sequence: TGTGCCAGCAGCGTAGTCGGCAGACAGAACACTGAAGCTTTCTTT. As protein: CASSVVGRQNTEAFF.

This clone has a single count. The rearrangement joins TRBV2 to TRBJ2-7; D is perhaps TRBD1 (5 bases). Germline CDR1 and CDR2: SNHLY and FYNNEI. Trimming cost V 10 bases and J 1 base, with 11 bases left between them. The CDR3 sequence is 12 residues long. This CDR3 reads CATSRDSYEQYF. CDR3 bases: TGTGCCACCAGCAGGGATTCCTACGAGCAGTACTTC. Supplemented by reference TRBV2 and TRBJ2-7, the full variable domain reads EPEVTQTPSHQVTQMGQEVILRCVPISNHLYFYWYRQILGQKVEFLVSFYNNEISEKSEIFDDQFSVERPDGSNFTLKIRSTKLEDSAMYFCATSRDSYEQYFGPGTRLTVT.

This rearrangement joins TRBV6-5 to TRBJ1-2; the match to TRBD1 covers 7 bases. Per germline, CDR1 MNHEY and CDR2 SVGAGI. Trimming at V came to 6 bases and at J to 6 bases, leaving 10 bases not matched to a gene. This CDR3 contains 14 residues. In DNA form, the CDR3 reads TGTGCCAGCAGAAAGGGACAGCGCTGGAATGGCTACACCTTC. It translates to CASRKGQRWNGYTF.

This chain joins TRBV4-1 and TRBJ1-5; maybe TRBD1 (6 bases). Germline loops: CDR1 MGHRA, CDR2 YSYEKL. There are 18 residues in the CDR3. The V end was cut by 0 bases, the J end by 2 bases, with 17 bases between. Here the CDR3 reads CASSQDRGARKRNQPQHF. The DNA for the CDR3 is TGCGCCAGCAGCCAAGACAGGGGCGCGAGAAAACGCAATCAGCCCCAGCATTTT.

The chain combines TRBV11-3 with TRBJ2-3, with D tentatively TRBD1 (6 bases). The germline V gene encodes CDR1 SGHNT and CDR2 YENEEA. Trimming removed 6 bases from V and 0 bases from J, with 10 bases in between. This CDR3 spans 14 amino acids. Here the CDR3 reads CASRGATSTDTQYF. CDR3 nucleotide sequence: TGTGCCAGCAGGGGGGCTACTAGCACAGATACGCAGTATTTT.

This clone was recorded a few times. J is TRBJ2-5 and V is TRBV6-5; D is perhaps TRBD1 (6 bases). V lost 0 bases and J lost 4, with 9 bases in between. The germline gives CDR1 MNHEY, CDR2 SVGAGI. This CDR3 spans 14 amino acids. The CDR3 nucleotides read TGTGCCAGCAGTTACTCTAACAGGGCAGAGACCCAGTACTTC. It is translated as CASSYSNRAETQYF.

The rearrangement joins TRBV29-1 to TRBJ2-5; D gene ambiguous. This CDR3 is 12 amino acids long. Per germline, CDR1 SQVTM and CDR2 ANQGSEA. V lost 1 base and J 2 bases, leaving 5 bases between the germline ends. DNA of the CDR3: TGCAGCGTTGAAGTTCTACAAGAGACCCAGTACTTC. Protein sequence: CSVEVLQETQYF.